This TCR beta chain emerged from a study of lymphopenia after photon versus proton radiotherapy. General study results and limits: After the lymphocyte nadir, photon-treated repertoires showed oligoclonal expansion, especially of CD8+ Temra cells.

Trimming left V 3 bases short and J 7 bases short, with 12 bases between. The CDR3 spans 12 residues. In germline, CDR1 is SQVTM, CDR2 ANQGSEA. TCRdb keeps only in-frame clones here, not all; method: immunoSEQ multiplex PCR. The repertoire consists of over 35,000 clones, with 86% occurring once and the leading ten covering 10%. Points on this clone: The antigen is undetermined.

This clonotype originated in a woman aged 65 to 85 with pancreatic cancer. Some clones in this sample may be carry-over from other donors' samples. This sequence joins TRBV29-1 and TRBJ1-2; D unresolved. Specimen: peripheral blood, collected from a patient treated with proton-based radiotherapy. This chain's CDR3 is CSVERADSGYTF. The CDR3 DNA reads as TGCAGCGTTGAGAGGGCAGACTCTGGCTACACCTTC.